This T cell receptor beta chain stems from a study of blood T cell repertoires in COVID-19. Study as a whole: Samples representing acute and convalescent COVID-19 were sourced from the United States, Italy and Spain.

Original processing methods: Amplifying reference gene primers gave estimates of nucleated cell counts. Clones were read by immunoSEQ multiplex PCR, and TCRdb kept only the in-frame ones, dropping some. V and J calls and clone size follow that table, whereas D and trimming were derived from the DNA. The sample carries some 190,000 clones, around 87% recorded once. Self-reported history from a screening survey and questionnaire set each donor's cohort. The sample was PBMCs or T cells enriched from blood (not recorded which). This sequence originates from a woman between 40 and 55 years old in a cohort exposed to, infected with or recovered from COVID-19 (not recorded which).

The CDR3 DNA is TGTGCCAGCAGTGTTACCTACGAGCAGTACTTC. This gives the protein CASSVTYEQYF. The rearrangement uses TRBV2 and TRBJ2-7; the D is unclear. Germline CDR1 SNHLY, CDR2 FYNNEI. This CDR3 spans 11 amino acids. The V gene lost 4 bases and the J gene lost 2 bases, with 3 bases spanning the gap.